This T cell receptor beta chain was obtained from a study of monozygotic twins with inflammatory bowel disease. TCRdb reprocessed the 5' RACE reads and keeps a single row for each CDR3 protein, giving no DNA. Seen in this sample are 200,000 to 250,000 distinct CDR3 sequences; the ten most common clones hold 7.5% to 9.5%. Study-wide points: Relative to healthy twins, IBD patients had fewer clonotypes in common with others, a gap that was especially apparent with disease activity. IBD patients carried less diverse TCRbeta repertoires (inverse Simpson) than healthy co-twins.

Concerning this clonotype: Its antigen is undetermined.

Germline V gene data show CDR1 as MNHEY and CDR2 as SVGEGT. This CDR3 region has 13 residues. The receptor comes from a human donor with ulcerative colitis or Crohn's disease, or a healthy co-twin of an affected twin (not recorded which). This sequence joins TRBV6-2 or TRBV6-3 and TRBJ2-4. Input material: blood. CDR3 amino acids: CASSYHYKNIQYF.